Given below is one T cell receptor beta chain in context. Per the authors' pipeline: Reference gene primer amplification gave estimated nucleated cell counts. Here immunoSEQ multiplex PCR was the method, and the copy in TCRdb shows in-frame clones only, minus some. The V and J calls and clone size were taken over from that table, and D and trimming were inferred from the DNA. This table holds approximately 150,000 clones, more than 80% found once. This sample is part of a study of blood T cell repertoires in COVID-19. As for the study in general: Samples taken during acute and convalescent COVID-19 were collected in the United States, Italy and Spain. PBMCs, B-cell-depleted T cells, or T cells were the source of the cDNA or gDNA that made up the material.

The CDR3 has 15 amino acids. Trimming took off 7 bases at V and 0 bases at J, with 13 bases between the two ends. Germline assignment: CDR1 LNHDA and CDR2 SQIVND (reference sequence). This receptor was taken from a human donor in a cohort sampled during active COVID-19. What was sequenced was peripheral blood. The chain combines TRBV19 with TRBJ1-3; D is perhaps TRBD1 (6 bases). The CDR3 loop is CASTGDRNSGNTIYF. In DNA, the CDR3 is TGTGCCAGTACTGGTGACAGGAACTCTGGAAACACCATATATTTT.